The 28 T cell receptor beta chains presented below share a single source sample, sequenced in a study of blood T cell repertoires in COVID-19. Measured with immunoSEQ multiplex PCR; TCRdb has only the in-frame clones, and not every one. The sample records under 60,000 clones, 80% to 90% being singletons. Sequenced sample: peripheral blood. All receptors derive from a man in his fifties or sixties with acute or convalescent COVID-19.

The chain is built from TRBV7-9 and TRBJ1-1, with D hard to call. The CDR3 totals 16 residues. Germline V gene sequence: CDR1 SEHNR, CDR2 FQNEAQ (reference sequence). Trimming left V 1 base short and J 0 bases short, with 12 bases between. CDR3 nucleotides: TGTGCCAGCAGCTTAGAGCACAGATTCATGAACACTGAAGCTTTCTTT. Translating it yields CASSLEHRFMNTEAFF.

The genes are TRBV6-5 and TRBJ2-2; maybe TRBD2 (5 bases). The CDR3 extends over 15 amino acids. From germline, CDR1 is MNHEY and CDR2 SVGAGI. The germline V and J ends were trimmed by 0 bases and 5 bases, with 10 bases remaining between them. CDR3 in amino acids: CASSYSGSGTGELFF. The CDR3 bases are TGTGCCAGCAGTTACTCGGGTTCGGGGACCGGGGAGCTGTTTTTT.

The V call is TRBV4-1, the J call TRBJ1-5, with D uncertain. Germline CDR1 and CDR2: MGHRA and YSYEKL. V was cut by 0 bases and J by 10 bases, with 10 bases left in between. The CDR3 consists of 13 residues. CDR3 in DNA: TGCGCCAGCAGCCAAGAGTCGTGGCAACCCCAGCATTTT. This gives the protein CASSQESWQPQHF.

The chain combines TRBV30 with TRBJ1-3; no definite D call. This CDR3 has 15 residues. Germline V lookup: CDR1 GTSNPN, CDR2 SVGIG (reference sequence). Trimming stripped 1 base from V and 0 bases from J, with 10 bases between. CDR3 sequence reads: CAWSAPGTSGNTIYF. CDR3 coding DNA: TGTGCCTGGAGTGCGCCAGGCACCTCTGGAAACACCATATATTTT.

V is TRBV7-8 and J is TRBJ2-1; 9 positions agree with TRBD1. CDR1 is SGHVS, CDR2 FQNEAQ, per germline. Trimming took 1 base from V and 2 from J; bases not matched to a gene: 3. This CDR3 contains 16 residues. The CDR3 DNA reads as TGTGCCAGCAGCTTAGTCAGGACAGGGGCCTACAATGAGCAGTTCTTC. It specifies CASSLVRTGAYNEQFF.

This clone was found once. This sequence joins TRBV29-1 and TRBJ2-2, with a weak D call TRBD1 (5 bases). V was cut by 5 bases and J by 1 base, with 14 bases left in between. The germline V gene encodes CDR1 SQVTM and CDR2 ANQGSEA. The CDR3 has 15 amino acids. CDR3 protein: CSVLRQPENTGELFF. In nucleotides, the CDR3 is TGCAGCGTTCTCCGACAGCCTGAGAACACCGGGGAGCTGTTTTTT.

The gene calls are TRBV5-1 and TRBJ2-5; TRBD2 matches 7 bases. The V gene end was trimmed by 3 bases and the J gene end by 3 bases; junction bases not matched to a gene: 8. Germline V gives CDR1 SGHRS, CDR2 YFSETQ. The CDR3 loop spans 15 amino acids. The CDR3 protein is CASSYGGGRKETQYF. In DNA form, the CDR3 reads TGCGCCAGCAGCTATGGCGGGGGACGGAAAGAGACCCAGTACTTC.

The genes are TRBV6-1 and TRBJ2-5, with D unclear. V lost 10 bases to trimming and J lost 2 bases, with 14 bases between them. CDR1 is MNHNS and CDR2 is SASEGT in the germline V gene. The CDR3 length is 13 residues. The DNA of the CDR3 is TGTGCCACCCACCTGGCCTTACAAGAGACCCAGTACTTC. Translated: CATHLALQETQYF.

This clone appeared a few times. This chain uses TRBV5-1 with TRBJ2-7; 10 nucleotides line up with TRBD2. The J segment lost 1 base and the V segment lost 2 bases, leaving 3 bases of the junction unmatched. CDR1 is SGHRS and CDR2 is YFSETQ in the germline V gene. The CDR3 loop spans 15 amino acids. The CDR3 reads CASSFLAGVSYEQYF. The CDR3 bases are TGCGCCAGCAGCTTCCTAGCGGGGGTGTCCTACGAGCAGTACTTC.

V gene TRBV30 combines with J gene TRBJ1-1; no clear D. CDR3 length equals 13 residues. V lost 5 bases and J 4 bases, leaving 14 bases between the germline ends. Germline V lookup: CDR1 GTSNPN, CDR2 SVGIG (reference sequence). CDR3 residues: CAWGEQDTTEAFF. Written as DNA, the CDR3 is TGTGCCTGGGGGGAGCAAGACACCACTGAAGCTTTCTTT.

The V and J genes are TRBV10-3 and TRBJ2-3, with D unresolved. Germline CDR1 ENHRY, CDR2 SYGVKD. The CDR3 extends over 13 amino acids. V lost 4 bases and J 4 bases, leaving 9 bases between the germline ends. CDR3 sequence (DNA): TGTGCCATCAGTGGGAGACTCTCAGATACGCAGTATTTT. Encoded protein: CAISGRLSDTQYF.

This chain uses TRBV10-3 with TRBJ1-5; D is possibly TRBD1 (6 bases). V gave up 3 bases and J gave up 6 bases, with 12 bases separating them. The germline V gene encodes CDR1 ENHRY and CDR2 SYGVKD. This CDR3 is built from 14 residues. CDR3 sequence reads: CAISEGGGSQPQHF. The CDR3 DNA is TGTGCCATCAGTGAAGGGGGGGGGAGTCAGCCCCAGCATTTT.

V and J are TRBV6-6 and TRBJ1-1, with no clear D. Germline CDR1 reads MNHNY; CDR2 reads SVGAGI (reference sequence). The CDR3 covers 13 residues. V was shortened by 4 bases and J by 1 base, with 7 bases between the two germline ends. The CDR3 region has the DNA TGTGCCAGCAGTTTAACAGAGAACACTGAAGCTTTCTTT. As protein: CASSLTENTEAFF.

This chain links TRBV3-1 (or the pseudogene TRBV3-2) with TRBJ2-3; TRBD2 might be the D (7 bases). V gave up 3 bases and J gave up 4 bases, with 14 bases separating them. Germline CDR1 reads LGHDT; CDR2 reads YNNKEL (reference sequence). This CDR3 spans 15 amino acids. In DNA form, the CDR3 reads TGTGCCAGCAGCCAGGGGGGGGGCTTCGCAGATACGCAGTATTTT. Translation gives CASSQGGGFADTQYF.

The genes are TRBV6-5 and TRBJ2-7; TRBD1 might be the D (5 bases). The CDR3 consists of 15 residues. Germline V gene data show CDR1 as MNHEY and CDR2 as SVGAGI. Between the trimmed V and J ends, which lost 6 bases and 5 bases, there was a span of 20 bases. This chain's CDR3 is CASSPLRVPSDEQYF. In DNA, the CDR3 is TGTGCCAGCAGCCCCCTCAGGGTGCCCTCTGACGAGCAGTACTTC.

The gene calls are TRBV5-8 and TRBJ2-2, with TRBD2 as a possible D gene (6 bases). CDR1 and CDR2 from the germline V gene are SGHTS and YDEGEE. The CDR3 runs to 15 residues. The V end was cut by 2 bases, the J end by 3 bases, with 11 bases between. DNA of the CDR3: TGTGCCAGCAGCTTCGGGGGTACGGACACCGGGGAGCTGTTTTTT. Protein: CASSFGGTDTGELFF.

The rearrangement joins TRBV5-1 to TRBJ2-3, with 9 positions matching TRBD2. Looked up from germline, CDR1 is SGHRS and CDR2 is YFSETQ. There are 18 residues in the CDR3. J was trimmed by 4 bases and V by 5 bases; bases with no gene match: 17. The CDR3 region has the DNA TGCGCCAGCAGATCCTCGGGACTCGCGGGGGGGCGGGCAGATACGCAGTATTTT. Protein: CASRSSGLAGGRADTQYF.

The chain couples TRBV5-1 to TRBJ2-7; 7 nucleotides align to TRBD1. J gave up 7 bases and V 3 bases, and 13 bases lay outside the gene matches. The CDR3 runs to 15 residues. Germline CDR1 is SGHRS and CDR2 is YFSETQ. DNA for the CDR3: TGCGCCAGCAGCTACTCGAAACAGGGGACGGGGGAGCAGTACTTC. This encodes CASSYSKQGTGEQYF.

The V call is TRBV9, the J call TRBJ1-3, with TRBD1 matching over 9 bases. The CDR3 runs 17 residues. Germline values: CDR1 SGDLS, CDR2 YYNGEE. The junction had 10 bases not matched to a gene; V was cut back by 4 bases and J by 2 bases. CDR3 DNA: TGTGCCAGCAGCCCTCGTCCCGGGACAGGGACTGGAAACACCATATATTTT. Translation: CASSPRPGTGTGNTIYF.

The rearrangement joins TRBV30 to TRBJ1-1; weak D call: TRBD1 (5 bases). Trimming took off 5 bases at V and 4 bases at J, with 20 bases between the two ends. Germline-derived CDR1 and CDR2 are GTSNPN and SVGIG (reference sequence). There are 15 residues in the CDR3. CDR3 DNA: TGTGCCTGGCGCGCAGGGTTAGGTAGGGGCACTGAAGCTTTCTTT. It specifies CAWRAGLGRGTEAFF. The full variable domain, its missing parts supplied by reference TRBV30 and TRBJ1-1, is SQTIHQWPATLVQPVGSPLSLECTVEGTSNPNLYWYRQAAGRGLQLLFYSVGIGQISSEVPQNLSASRPQDRQFILSSKKLLLSDSGFYLCAWRAGLGRGTEAFFGQGTRLTVV.

This clone has only one observation. This chain uses TRBV14 with TRBJ2-1; 7 bases match TRBD1. The CDR3 runs to 14 residues. Trimming at V came to 1 base and at J to 4 bases, leaving 1 base not matched to a gene. Germline V gene lookup returns CDR1 SGHDN and CDR2 FVKESK. As DNA, the CDR3 is TGTGCCAGCAGCCAAGTGACAGGGTACAATGAGCAGTTCTTC. Its translation is CASSQVTGYNEQFF.

This chain links TRBV27 with TRBJ1-1, with TRBD1 matching over 8 bases. Losses at the gene ends were 5 bases for V and 11 bases for J; bases not matched to a gene: 7. The CDR3 sequence is 12 residues long. Germline V gene lookup returns CDR1 MNHEY and CDR2 SMNVEV (reference sequence). In nucleotides, the CDR3 is TGTGCCAGCAGTCTGTCAGGGGGCCAGGCTTTCTTT. The encoded protein is CASSLSGGQAFF.

The V and J genes are TRBV4-1 and TRBJ1-2, with 8 bases matching TRBD1. J was trimmed by 6 bases and V by 1 base; bases with no gene match: 7. CDR3 length equals 15 residues. Germline lookup yields CDR1 MGHRA and CDR2 YSYEKL. CDR3 sequence (DNA): TGCGCCAGCAGCCAAGGACAGGGGCGACAAGATGGCTACACCTTC. Its protein product is CASSQGQGRQDGYTF.

This clone was picked up a small number of times. J is TRBJ2-3 and V is TRBV11-2, with 8 bases aligning to TRBD1. V was pared by 4 bases and J by 0 bases, with 3 bases of the junction left unmatched. From germline, CDR1 is SGHAT and CDR2 FQNNGV. The CDR3 is 15 residues long. The DNA for the CDR3 is TGTGCCAGCAGCTCCGGACAGGGTAGCACAGATACGCAGTATTTT. Protein product: CASSSGQGSTDTQYF. Variable domain in full (rest from reference TRBV11-2 and TRBJ2-3): EAGVAQSPRYKIIEKRQSVAFWCNPISGHATLYWYQQILGQGPKLLIQFQNNGVVDDSQLPKDRFSAERLKGVDSTLKIQPAKLEDSAVYLCASSSGQGSTDTQYFGPGTRLTVL.

The chain has TRBV2 and TRBJ1-4, with 12 bases fitting TRBD1. The CDR3 extends over 16 amino acids. Germline V gene data show CDR1 as SNHLY and CDR2 as FYNNEI. J was trimmed by 6 bases and V by 5 bases; bases with no gene match: 7. The CDR3 nucleotides are TGTGCCAGCAGTTATTCCGGGACAGGGGGCGATGAAAAACTGTTTTTT. Amino acid sequence: CASSYSGTGGDEKLFF.

The chain recombines TRBV5-5 with TRBJ2-7; 7 bases align to TRBD2. The CDR3 covers 13 residues. Germline trimming cut 4 bases from V and 2 bases from J; bases unmatched to any gene: 3. Germline loops: CDR1 SGHKS, CDR2 YYEKEE (reference sequence). CDR3 nucleotide sequence: TGTGCCAGCAGCCCCAGCGGGACCTACGAGCAGTACTTC. Its translation is CASSPSGTYEQYF. The full variable domain, completed using reference TRBV5-5 and TRBJ2-7, is DAGVTQSPTHLIKTRGQQVTLRCSPISGHKSVSWYQQVLGQGPQFIFQYYEKEERGRGNFPDRFSARQFPNYSSELNVNALLLGDSALYLCASSPSGTYEQYFGPGTRLTVT.

This chain links TRBV2 with TRBJ2-3; 10 nucleotides line up with TRBD1. The CDR3 runs to 17 residues. Trimming removed 7 bases from V and 4 bases from J; junction bases left unmatched: 14. Germline V gene data show CDR1 as SNHLY and CDR2 as FYNNEI. This chain's CDR3 is CASIRDRGLPPADTQYF. The CDR3, as DNA: TGTGCCAGCATTCGTGACAGGGGGCTCCCCCCCGCAGATACGCAGTATTTT.

This chain links TRBV30 with TRBJ1-1; D gene unclear. This CDR3 comprises 16 residues. V gave up 2 bases and J gave up 0 bases, with 16 bases separating them. CDR1 is GTSNPN and CDR2 is SVGIG in the germline V gene (reference sequence). The CDR3 is CAWSRRIGSLNTEAFF. CDR3 sequence (DNA): TGTGCCTGGAGTCGGAGGATTGGGAGCCTGAACACTGAAGCTTTCTTT.